This T cell receptor (beta chain) was profiled in a study of blood T cells in healthy people across ages. Regarding the study as a whole: Estimated diversity, derived from one million T cells, was regarded as an underestimate.

On this clonotype: Antigen specificity is unknown.

The CDR3 runs to 16 residues. V lost 2 bases and J lost 6, with 17 bases in between. Looked up from germline, CDR1 is KGHSH and CDR2 is LQKENI. A sample-barcoded 5' primer and a J-beta primer mix were used in a second PCR of roughly 7 to 12 cycles. TCRdb processed the 5' RACE reads anew with MiXCR; each CDR3 protein has one entry. The data show approximately 900,000 distinct CDR3 sequences, 25% to 35% seen once. These sequences were also reported in another study, on T cells of mothers and their children.

The receptor's source is a woman aged 40 to 50 in good health. The V and J genes are TRBV18 and TRBJ2-1; TRBD2 might be the D (5 bases). The sequencing sample was made of blood. CDR3 bases: TGTGCCAGCTCACCAGACGCGCCAACAGCGGCCAATGAGCAGTTCTTC. This encodes CASSPDAPTAANEQFF.